The sequence of this TCR beta chain was determined in a study of T-cell reconstitution after alpha-beta-depleted transplantation in children. The germline gives CDR1 LGHNA, CDR2 YSLEER. Trimming left V 0 bases short and J 4 bases short, with 8 bases between. The CDR3 has 14 amino acids. Using unique molecular identifiers, the investigators prepared the TCRbeta library. TCRdb processed the PCR reads anew with MiXCR; each CDR3 protein has one entry. The data show about 600,000 distinct CDR3 sequences, over 9.5% seen once. This clonotype has only a few counts. This receptor was obtained from a human donor who donated a stem cell graft to a child with acute myeloid leukemia. The sequences come from PBMCs from the stem cell graft donor, collected from the stem cell graft. This chain links TRBV4-3 with TRBJ2-3, with D unclear. CDR3 bases: TGCGCCAGCAGCCAAGATAATTCCCCAGATACGCAGTATTTT. Translated: CASSQDNSPDTQYF.